This T cell receptor (beta chain) was captured by sequencing in a study of blood T cell repertoires in COVID-19. In the original processing: The assay estimated nucleated cells by amplifying reference gene primers. Only in-frame clones appear in the TCRdb table, and some are missing; sequencing was by immunoSEQ multiplex PCR. V, J and clone size were drawn from that table, and D and trimming were deduced from the DNA. This sample yields some 250,000 clones, of which around 85% are seen a single time; 2.5% to 3.5% belongs to the top ten. Participants were aged about 18 to 89 years from around 25 US areas. Sequencing was carried out using PBMCs or T cells enriched from blood (not recorded which). This clonotype originated in a woman in her 40s with acute COVID-19.

The CDR3 bases are TGTGCCAGCAGTTTATGGGTGGGGACAGACTACGAGCAGTACTTC. Encoded protein: CASSLWVGTDYEQYF. V is TRBV27 and J is TRBJ2-7; TRBD1 matches at 7 bases. V gave up 1 base and J gave up 3 bases; unmatched junction bases: 6. Germline CDR1 MNHEY, CDR2 SMNVEV (reference sequence). The CDR3 contains 15 residues.